The source of this T cell receptor (beta chain) is a study of T-cell reconstitution after alpha-beta-depleted transplantation in children. Unique molecular identifiers were used in preparing the TCRbeta library. TCRdb used MiXCR to reprocess the PCR reads, holding one entry per CDR3 protein. The table has over 150,000 distinct CDR3 sequences, 5% to 7.5% seen once. This clonotype was observed many times. What it binds is not known. Overall study results and limits: T cells produced anew were the main source of T-cell counts and diversity one year after transplant. Roughly two months post-transplant, alpha-beta T cells reportedly originated from several hundred graft clones that had expanded. The origin of high day-60 TCRbeta diversity in some patients lay in surviving recipient T cells and thymic progenitors.

The CDR3 sequence is 14 residues long. This sequence joins TRBV21-1 and TRBJ1-5; the D call of TRBD1 is as the table states it, not checked on the DNA. TRBV21-1 is a recognized pseudogene. The sequenced sample was PBMCs, obtained before TCRalphabeta/CD19-depleted stem cell transplant. This TCR came from a girl under three years old with combined immunodeficiency, due to receive a stem cell transplant. Here the CDR3 DNA reads TGTGCCAGCACGGGACAGATTAGCAATCAGCCCCAGCATTTT. Translation gives CASTGQISNQPQHF.